This paragraph covers one T cell receptor (beta chain) sequence. Its specificity is unknown. The data were obtained in a study of Ad26.COV2.S vaccination and SARS-CoV-2 variants. On the study more broadly: COV1001, an Ad26.COV2.S trial, supplied this vaccine-arm donor. Once or twice, 56 days apart, Ad26.COV2.S was delivered intramuscularly.

The method was immunoSEQ multiplex PCR; TCRdb's version includes in-frame clones alone and lacks a portion of them. The sample holds approximately 350,000 clones, 87% seen once. Whole-study findings and limits: Whether participants received vaccine or placebo, their non-spike TCR breadth was similar.

V lost 4 bases, J lost 5 bases, and 14 bases lay in between. This CDR3 is 15 amino acids long. Germline V gene sequence: CDR1 PRHDT, CDR2 FYEKMQ (reference sequence). Treatment meaning: some 19 received Ad26.COV2.S at low or high dose, single or two shots; roughly 5 received placebo; per-sample allocation not given. Sampling took place 63 days after the first vaccine or placebo injection. Sequencing was performed on peripheral blood, taken in a trial of Ad26.COV2.S vaccine versus placebo. This clonotype was obtained from a person aged 18 to 65 who received the Ad26.COV2.S COVID-19 vaccine or a placebo. The chain recombines TRBV13 with TRBJ1-4; D gene unclear. CDR3 coding DNA: TGTGCCAGCAGCTATGGTAGGAGCAGAAATGAAAAACTGTTTTTT. It codes for CASSYGRSRNEKLFF.